This is a list of T cell receptor beta chains from one sample in a study of beta chain features in type 1 diabetes. TCRdb's copy holds only in-frame clones and misses some; the assay was immunoSEQ multiplex PCR. The data contain 310,000 or so clones, roughly 9.6% of them seen just once; the ten biggest clones take up about 0.014%. Input material: naive CD4+ T cells from blood. The receptor set was obtained from a woman under 40 in good health. CDR3s include the opening cysteine and the closing phenylalanine or tryptophan. Each record gives: V gene, D gene, clone size, J gene, CDR3 DNA, CDR3 protein. A D gene is named only where the DNA matches it firmly. Clone size appears in some rows only: once, few, many, or a class for an expanded clone.

TRBV5-4	TRBD2	few	TRBJ2-1	TGTGCCAGCAGCAAGACCCGGGCTAGCGGCTACAATGAGCAGTTCTTC	CASSKTRASGYNEQFF
TRBV4-2	.	.	TRBJ2-7	TGTGCCAGCAGCATTTGGGGAGGCGAGCAGTACTTC	CASSIWGGEQYF
TRBV18	.	few	TRBJ2-5	TGTGCCAGCTCACCACTGGGGGCGCCAGGGGAGACCCAGTACTTC	CASSPLGAPGETQYF
TRBV28	TRBD2	.	TRBJ2-1	TGTGCCAGCAGTTCGACTAGCGGAAACAATGAGCAGTTCTTC	CASSSTSGNNEQFF
TRBV18	TRBD1	few	TRBJ2-7	TGTGCCAGCTCCCCTACCGGGACAGGCTCCTACGAGCAGTACTTC	CASSPTGTGSYEQYF
TRBV7-2	.	.	TRBJ2-5	TGTGCCAGCAGCTTAAGTGTGGGGAGGCAAGAGACCCAGTACTTC	CASSLSVGRQETQYF
TRBV27	.	few	TRBJ2-7	TGTGCCAGCAGCACGCGGGGCTACGAGCAGTACTTC	CASSTRGYEQYF
TRBV7-3	TRBD2	few	TRBJ2-7	TGTGCCAGCAGCTCAGGTAGCGGGACTTCCTACGAGCAGTACTTC	CASSSGSGTSYEQYF
TRBV30	TRBD2	few	TRBJ2-1	TGTGCCTGGACGCCCATGACTAGCGGGACCCTTCGCATACTCCATGAGCAGTTCTTC	CAWTPMTSGTLRILHEQFF
TRBV11-3	.	few	TRBJ2-3	TGTGCCAGCAGCTTAGGCTTTCACTCCACAGATACGCAGTATTTT	CASSLGFHSTDTQYF
TRBV7-9	TRBD2	few	TRBJ2-7	TGTGCCAGCAGCCCTGGGACTAGCGGGAGCTCCTACGAGCAGTACTTC	CASSPGTSGSSYEQYF
TRBV9	TRBD2	.	TRBJ2-1	TGTGCCAGCAGCGCGACGGGAGGGCCGGACAATGAGCAGTTCTTC	CASSATGGPDNEQFF
TRBV7-3	TRBD2	few	TRBJ2-3	TGTGCCAGCAGCCCGACTGGGACTAATGTAGATACGCAGTATTTT	CASSPTGTNVDTQYF
TRBV5-6	TRBD1	.	TRBJ2-7	TGTGCCAGCAGCAGGGACAGCTACGAGCAGTACTTC	CASSRDSYEQYF
TRBV5-1	.	.	TRBJ1-2	TGCGCCAGCAGCTTCGGAATGGGGGACAATGGCTACACCTTC	CASSFGMGDNGYTF
TRBV12-5	.	.	TRBJ2-1	TGTGCTAGTGGTTTCAGAGCGGCGAGCTCCTACAATGAGCAGTTCTTC	CASGFRAASSYNEQFF
TRBV18	.	.	TRBJ2-1	TGTGCCAGCTCACCAAGGAGAGGGTTCTACAATGAGCAGTTCTTC	CASSPRRGFYNEQFF
TRBV18	TRBD2	.	TRBJ2-1	TGTGCCAGCTCACCACCGAGGCTAGCGGGAGGCCCGTACAATGAGCAGTTCTTC	CASSPPRLAGGPYNEQFF
TRBV7-8	TRBD2	few	TRBJ2-1	TGTGCCAGCAGCCGCATTAGCGGGGGATCCTACAATGAGCAGTTCTTC	CASSRISGGSYNEQFF
TRBV11-1	.	.	TRBJ2-3	TGTGCCAGCAGCTCCCCTAAGCGCACAGATACGCAGTATTTT	CASSSPKRTDTQYF
TRBV7-7	TRBD2	few	TRBJ2-3	TGTGCTAGCAGCCCGGGGGGAGTCACAGATACGCAGTATTTT	CASSPGGVTDTQYF
TRBV23-1	.	.	TRBJ2-7	TGCGCCAGCAGTCAATCGTGGCAGGGTGGCGAGCAGTACTTC	CASSQSWQGGEQYF
TRBV7-2	.	few	TRBJ1-2	TGTGCCAGCAGCCCGAGGACACAAAACTATGGCTACACCTTC	CASSPRTQNYGYTF
TRBV19	.	few	TRBJ2-3	TGTGCCAGTAGTCCAGCGGAGCCGTTGTCCGATACGCAGTATTTT	CASSPAEPLSDTQYF
TRBV4-3	.	few	TRBJ2-6	TGCGCCAGCAGCCAAGATAGGGGAAGCTCTGGGGCCAACGTCCTGACTTTC	CASSQDRGSSGANVLTF
TRBV10-3	TRBD2	few	TRBJ2-7	TGTGCCATCAGTGCGGGAGGTGTTCCCTACGAGCAGTACTTC	CAISAGGVPYEQYF
TRBV4-3	.	.	TRBJ1-1	TGCGCCAGCAGCCAAGCTCGACGGCGGATGAACACTGAAGCTTTCTTT	CASSQARRRMNTEAFF
TRBV7-2	.	few	TRBJ2-4	TGTGCCAGCAGCCCCACGGGCGGACCCGGGGGACACATTCAGTACTTC	CASSPTGGPGGHIQYF
TRBV18	.	few	TRBJ1-2	TGTGCCAGCTCACCACGGCAGGCCGTCGATGGCTACACCTTC	CASSPRQAVDGYTF
TRBV7-8	.	few	TRBJ2-5	TGTGCCAGCAGCTTAGGTAAACAAGAGACCCAGTACTTC	CASSLGKQETQYF
TRBV28	TRBD1	few	TRBJ1-2	TGTGCCAGCAGTTCGTCAGGGACAGGGGGCACCCACTATGGCTACACCTTC	CASSSSGTGGTHYGYTF
TRBV28	TRBD1	.	TRBJ2-3	TGTGCCACCGGGACAGGGGGCACAGATACGCAGTATTTT	CATGTGGTDTQYF
TRBV11-2	.	.	TRBJ2-2	TGTGCCAGCAGCCAACTAACCGTGGGGGAGCTGTTTTTT	CASSQLTVGELFF
TRBV7-9	.	.	TRBJ2-3	TGTGCCAGCAGCTTAGAGCTTTCAGATACGCAGTATTTT	CASSLELSDTQYF
TRBV27	TRBD1	few	TRBJ1-5	TGTGCCAGCAGTCCAGGACAGGCGGGCAATCAGCCCCAGCATTTT	CASSPGQAGNQPQHF
TRBV5-4	.	few	TRBJ2-1	TGTGCCAGCAGCTTGCGGCTAGCGGAGGGGGATGAGCAGTTCTTC	CASSLRLAEGDEQFF
TRBV7-9	TRBD1	.	TRBJ2-7	TGTGCCAGCAGCTTATCCGGGACAGGCAGCCACGAGCAGTACTTC	CASSLSGTGSHEQYF
TRBV28	.	.	TRBJ2-7	TGTGCCAGCAGTTTATTCCCAGCCTACGAGCAGTACTTC	CASSLFPAYEQYF
TRBV7-3	.	.	TRBJ2-5	TGTGCCAGCAGCTTAACGCATTCAGGAGAGACCCAGTACTTC	CASSLTHSGETQYF
TRBV7-2	TRBD1	few	TRBJ2-5	TGTGCCAGCAGCCCACGACAGGGAGCCCAAGAGACCCAGTACTTC	CASSPRQGAQETQYF
TRBV7-2	TRBD2	.	TRBJ2-7	TGTGCCAGCAGCTTAACCTGGACTAGCGGGAGAGGAGAGCAGTACTTC	CASSLTWTSGRGEQYF
TRBV18	.	few	TRBJ2-5	TGTGCCAGCTCGCCCCCCGGGGGGCGAGAGACCCAGTACTTC	CASSPPGGRETQYF
TRBV9	TRBD2	few	TRBJ2-1	TGTGCCAGCAGCGTAAGGTCCGCAGCGGCGGGAGGGTACAATGAGCAGTTCTTC	CASSVRSAAAGGYNEQFF
TRBV29-1	.	.	TRBJ2-7	TGCAGCGTTGGCCGGACTGCCCACTCCTACGAGCAGTACTTC	CSVGRTAHSYEQYF